This T cell receptor beta chain derives from a study of T cells in Graves' hyperthyroidism and ophthalmopathy. Concerning this clonotype: A read error is possible here, since a much larger clone lies one base away.

Amplified TCR beta CDR3 regions derived from RNA transcripts. TCR CDR3 regions were first amplified by RT-PCR with HTBI primers. TCRdb reanalysed the multiplex PCR reads using MiXCR and keeps one entry per CDR3 protein. The sample lists 380,000 or so distinct CDR3 sequences; over 11% were seen once. Among the patients, aged 18 to 65, hyperthyroidism was newly diagnosed and had lasted under 2 months. Diagnosis rested on symptoms, serum thyroxine and TRAb, thyroid ultrasound, and orbital computed tomography. Germline-derived CDR1 and CDR2 are LNHNV and YYDKDF (reference sequence). The CDR3 is 14 amino acids.

The rearrangement uses TRBV15 and TRBJ1-1; 8 nucleotides line up with TRBD1. Sequenced material: blood. This receptor was identified in a woman younger than 45 with Graves' hyperthyroidism. CDR3 coding DNA: TGTGCCGCCAGTCTTTCAGGGGGCCTAACTGAAGCTTTCTTT. It translates to CAASLSGGLTEAFF.